The 5 T cell receptor beta chains below were found in one sample sequenced in a study of T-cell memory formation after mild COVID-19. TCRdb reanalysed the 5' RACE reads using MiXCR and keeps one entry per CDR3 protein. This table holds approximately 300,000 distinct CDR3 sequences, 8.2% found once. The sample comprised PBMCs or a T cell subset sorted from them (not recorded which). The receptors stem from a man aged 18 to 30 who had mild COVID-19 (a few samples of this study predate the infection). Cell type and time point are not known.

This clonotype was detected many times. The gene calls are TRBV7-2 and TRBJ1-1; the D gene is possibly TRBD1 (5 bases). The CDR3 covers 14 residues. V lost 2 bases and J lost 3, with 10 bases in between. Germline CDR1 SGHTA, CDR2 FQGNSA. CDR3 amino acids: CASSLFGGDTEAFF. CDR3 coding DNA: TGTGCCAGCAGCTTATTTGGGGGGGACACTGAAGCTTTCTTT.

This chain connects TRBV7-9 to TRBJ1-4; D might be TRBD1 (5 bases). Per the germline V gene, CDR1 is SEHNR and CDR2 is FQNEAQ (reference sequence). The CDR3 is made up of 13 amino acids. Trimming pared 11 bases from V and 4 bases from J, leaving 14 bases between. The CDR3 DNA reads TGTGCCTCCCGGGGGGGAAATAATGAAAAACTGTTTTTT. It encodes CASRGGNNEKLFF.

This clonotype was seen a handful of times. This chain uses TRBV5-6 with TRBJ2-1; TRBD1 matches at 10 bases. Germline lookup yields CDR1 SGHDT and CDR2 YYEEEE. This CDR3 is 16 amino acids long. V trimming: 3 bases; J trimming: 9 bases; junction bases outside the gene matches: 12. This chain's CDR3 is CASSYYTGTGVAEQFF. The CDR3 nucleotides read TGTGCCAGCAGCTACTATACCGGGACAGGGGTTGCTGAGCAGTTCTTC.

This clonotype was observed many times. The genes are TRBV6-5 and TRBJ2-1, with unresolved D. V lost 2 bases and J 5 bases, leaving 10 bases between the germline ends. CDR1 is MNHEY, CDR2 SVGAGI, per germline. This CDR3 has 14 residues. The CDR3 reads CASSYGLSDNEQFF. The CDR3 nucleotides are TGTGCCAGCAGTTACGGTCTGTCCGACAATGAGCAGTTCTTC.

The rearrangement joins TRBV20-1 to TRBJ1-5; no clear D gene. Germline CDR1 DFQATT, CDR2 SNEGSKA (reference sequence). Trimming shortened V by 1 base and J by 0 bases, and 13 bases separated the two germline ends. The CDR3 has 16 residues. This CDR3 reads CSARARGADSNQPQHF. The CDR3 region has the DNA TGCAGTGCTAGAGCCCGAGGCGCAGATAGCAATCAGCCCCAGCATTTT.